This is a list of T cell receptor beta chains from one sample in a study of Graves' ophthalmopathy and Graves' hyperthyroidism. A single record per CDR3 protein comes from TCRdb applying MiXCR to the multiplex PCR reads. This table has 400,000 to 500,000 distinct CDR3 sequences, about 21% appearing once. The material sequenced was peripheral blood. The receptors shown here come from a woman between 18 and 30 years old with stable Graves' hyperthyroidism. The CDR3 runs from the conserved cysteine through the conserved F or W. A D gene is named only where the DNA matches it firmly. Clone size, where shown, is once, few, many, or a class for clones that have expanded.

>TRBV7-3|TRBD2|TRBJ2-5|many
TGTGCCAGCAGCTTAACGGGGGGCTCTAGCGGGAGCCGTAATCAAGAGACCCAGTACTTC
CASSLTGGSSGSRNQETQYF
>TRBV6-5|-|TRBJ2-2|many
TGTGCCAGCAGTTACTCGGAGACAGCGAACACCGGGGAGCTGTTTTTT
CASSYSETANTGELFF
>TRBV20-1|-|TRBJ2-5|-
TGCAGTGTATACCGGCGGGAGACCCAGTACTTC
CSVYRRETQYF
>TRBV28|-|TRBJ1-2|many
TGTGCCAGCAGTAACCGGGAGCCCTATGGCTACACCTTC
CASSNREPYGYTF
>TRBV27|TRBD1|TRBJ1-5|many
TGTGCCAGCAGTTTTCCGGGACAGCCTCATCAGCCCCAGCATTTT
CASSFPGQPHQPQHF
>TRBV6-1|TRBD1|TRBJ1-6|-
TGTGCCAGCAACTCGGGACAGGGCGGTTCACCCCTCCACTTT
CASNSGQGGSPLHF
>TRBV24-1|-|TRBJ1-5|many
TGTGCCACCAGTGTCCAGGGCAATCAGCCCCAGCATTTT
CATSVQGNQPQHF
>TRBV6-5|TRBD1|TRBJ1-1|many
TGTGCCAGCAGTCACGAACAGGGGGCTGCTTTCTTT
CASSHEQGAAFF
>TRBV5-1|-|TRBJ1-1|many
TGCGCCAGCAGCCCGATGTTGAACACTGAAGCTTTCTTT
CASSPMLNTEAFF
>TRBV19|-|TRBJ1-2|many
TGTGCCAGTAGTTCCTTACTCACAGGAGCTAACTATGGCTACACCTTC
CASSSLLTGANYGYTF
>TRBV30|-|TRBJ1-2|many
TGTGCCTGGAGTCCGACCCCCTATGGCTACACCTTC
CAWSPTPYGYTF
>TRBV5-8|-|TRBJ1-1|few
TGTGCCAGCAGCTTGCGCGTCAGGGCGAACACTGAAGCTTTCTTT
CASSLRVRANTEAFF
>TRBV12-3/TRBV12-4|-|TRBJ1-1|many
TGTGCCAGCAGTTTCAATCAGGGCACTGAAGCTTTCTTT
CASSFNQGTEAFF
>TRBV6-2/TRBV6-3|-|TRBJ2-7|many
TGTGCCAGCAGTTATGTGATGAGCTTAGGGGGGGCCTACGAGCAGTACTTC
CASSYVMSLGGAYEQYF
>TRBV4-1|TRBD1|TRBJ1-5|-
TGCGCCAGCAGCCGCCCGACAGGGGGGAGGAATCAGCCCCAGCATTTT
CASSRPTGGRNQPQHF
>TRBV4-1|-|TRBJ2-7|many
TGCGCCAGCAGCCGCCCGAGCTGGCAGGGGTCCTACGAGCAGTACTTC
CASSRPSWQGSYEQYF
>TRBV5-8|TRBD2|TRBJ2-7|many
TGTGCCAGCAGCTTACGCGGGAGAGGGTACGAGCAGTACTTC
CASSLRGRGYEQYF
>TRBV20-1|-|TRBJ2-5|-
TGCAGTGCTAGAGGGACAGAAGGGGAAGAGACCCAGTACTTC
CSARGTEGEETQYF
>TRBV25-1|-|TRBJ2-5|many
TGTGCCAGCAGTGAATCGGCAGCGGCTCAAGAGACCCAGTACTTC
CASSESAAAQETQYF
>TRBV19|-|TRBJ1-1|many
TGTGCCAGTAGTATTAACGGGTTCAGGACGGCTTTCTTT
CASSINGFRTAFF
>TRBV28|-|TRBJ1-6|few
TGTGCCAGCAGTTCCGCAGGTTCCTCCTATAATTCACCCCTCCACTTT
CASSSAGSSYNSPLHF
>TRBV6-1|-|TRBJ1-1|many
TGTGCCAGCAGTGACGGGGATAGGGTTGAAGCTTTCTTT
CASSDGDRVEAFF
>TRBV10-1|-|TRBJ2-5|-
TGCGCCAGCAGTGTGGCCGCAGGGGAGACCCAGTACTTC
CASSVAAGETQYF
>TRBV7-3|-|TRBJ2-5|many
TGTGCCAGCAGCTTAAGCGGGACAGCCCAAGAGACCCAGTACTTC
CASSLSGTAQETQYF
>TRBV29-1|TRBD2|TRBJ2-2|many
TGCAGCGTTGAACCTAGCGGGAGTAACACCGGGGAGCTGTTTTTT
CSVEPSGSNTGELFF
>TRBV10-3|TRBD2|TRBJ2-7|once
TGTGCCATCAGTGCGGATAGCGGGGGCTCCTACGAGCAGTACTTC
CAISADSGGSYEQYF
>TRBV5-1|-|TRBJ2-7|-
TGCGCCAGCAGCCCCTTAAGGAGCTACGAGCAGTACTTC
CASSPLRSYEQYF
>TRBV20-1|TRBD1|TRBJ1-1|many
TGCAGTGCTTCTCGGACAGGGATTGAAGCTTTCTTT
CSASRTGIEAFF
>TRBV28|-|TRBJ2-2|-
TGTGCCAGCAGTTCCAAACTCGGGTACACCGGGGAGCTGTTTTTT
CASSSKLGYTGELFF